This TCR beta chain comes out of a study of Ad26.COV2.S vaccination and SARS-CoV-2 variants. About the research overall: It was the COV1001 Ad26.COV2.S trial arm that included the donor. Administration of Ad26.COV2.S was intramuscular, either once or twice 56 days apart.

TCRdb keeps only in-frame clones here, not all; method: immunoSEQ multiplex PCR. This sample has 440,000 or so clones, with around 90% found just once. The CDR3 has 13 amino acids. With V trimmed by 2 bases and J by 5 bases, 3 bases remained unmatched. The germline CDR1 and CDR2 sequences are SGHTA and FQGTGA. Specified treatment: 15 to 20 received Ad26.COV2.S at low or high dose, single or two shots; 5 received placebo; per-sample allocation not given. On day 63 after the first injection, vaccine and placebo recipients gave samples. A Boston adult aged 18-55 years was the donor. Vaccine was an Ad26 vector expressing Wuhan-strain SARS-CoV-2 spike.

This chain joins TRBV7-3 and TRBJ2-7, with 7 bases that match TRBD2. This TCR derives from a person aged 18-65 years who received the Ad26.COV2.S COVID-19 vaccine or a placebo. The specimen was peripheral blood, collected in a trial of Ad26.COV2.S vaccine versus placebo. The CDR3 sequence is CASSLGGGDEQYF. In DNA form, the CDR3 reads TGTGCCAGCAGCTTAGGCGGGGGAGACGAGCAGTACTTC.